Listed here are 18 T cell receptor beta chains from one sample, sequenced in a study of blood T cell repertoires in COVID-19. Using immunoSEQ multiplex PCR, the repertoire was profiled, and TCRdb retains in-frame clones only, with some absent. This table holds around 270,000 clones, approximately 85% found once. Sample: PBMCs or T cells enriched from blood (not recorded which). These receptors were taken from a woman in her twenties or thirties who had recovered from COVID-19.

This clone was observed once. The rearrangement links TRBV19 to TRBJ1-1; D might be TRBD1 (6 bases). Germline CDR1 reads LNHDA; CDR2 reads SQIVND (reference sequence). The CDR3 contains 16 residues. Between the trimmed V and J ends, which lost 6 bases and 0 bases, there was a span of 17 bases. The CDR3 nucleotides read TGTGCCAGTAGGAAAGAGGGGGAATTCATGAACACTGAAGCTTTCTTT. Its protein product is CASRKEGEFMNTEAFF.

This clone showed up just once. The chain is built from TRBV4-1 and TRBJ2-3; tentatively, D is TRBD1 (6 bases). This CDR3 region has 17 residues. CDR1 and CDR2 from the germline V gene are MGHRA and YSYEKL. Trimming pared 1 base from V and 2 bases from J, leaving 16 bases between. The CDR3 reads CASSQGGQFFVTDTQYF. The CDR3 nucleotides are TGCGCCAGCAGCCAAGGCGGACAGTTCTTCGTCACAGATACGCAGTATTTT.

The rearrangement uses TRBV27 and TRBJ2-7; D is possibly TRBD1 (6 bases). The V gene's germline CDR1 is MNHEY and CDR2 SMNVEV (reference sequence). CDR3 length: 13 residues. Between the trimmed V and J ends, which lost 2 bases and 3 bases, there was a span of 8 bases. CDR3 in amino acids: CASSLQGNYEQYF. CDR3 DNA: TGTGCCAGCAGTTTACAGGGGAACTACGAGCAGTACTTC.

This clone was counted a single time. CDR3 sequence reads: CASSLALPQRDYLSYEQYF. The CDR3 DNA is TGTGCCAGCAGCTTAGCTTTACCCCAAAGGGACTACCTCTCCTACGAGCAGTACTTC. The rearrangement links TRBV7-9 to TRBJ2-7; 7 bases fit TRBD2. After removal of 0 bases from V and 0 bases from J, the junction contained 14 bases not matched to a gene. The CDR3 spans 19 residues. Germline V gene lookup returns CDR1 SEHNR and CDR2 FQNEAQ (reference sequence).

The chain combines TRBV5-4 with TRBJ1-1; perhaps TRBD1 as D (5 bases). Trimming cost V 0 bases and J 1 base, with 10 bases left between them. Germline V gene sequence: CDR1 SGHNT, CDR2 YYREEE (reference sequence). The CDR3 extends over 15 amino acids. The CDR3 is CASSLGGSKNTEAFF. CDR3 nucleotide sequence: TGTGCCAGCAGCTTGGGGGGCTCAAAGAACACTGAAGCTTTCTTT.

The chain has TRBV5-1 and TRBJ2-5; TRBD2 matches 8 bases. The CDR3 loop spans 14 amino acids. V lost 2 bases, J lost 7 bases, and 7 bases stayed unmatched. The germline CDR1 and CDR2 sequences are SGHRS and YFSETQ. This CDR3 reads CASSLDRRGGTQYF. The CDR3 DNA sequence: TGCGCCAGCAGCTTAGACAGACGGGGGGGGACCCAGTACTTC.

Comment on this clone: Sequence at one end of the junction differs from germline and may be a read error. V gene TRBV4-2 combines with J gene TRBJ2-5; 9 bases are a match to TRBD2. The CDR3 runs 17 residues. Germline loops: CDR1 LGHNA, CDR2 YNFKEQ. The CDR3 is CASSQDLPSGAQGTQYF. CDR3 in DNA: TGTGCCAGCAGCCAAGATCTCCCTAGCGGGGCCCAAGGGACCCAGTACTTC.

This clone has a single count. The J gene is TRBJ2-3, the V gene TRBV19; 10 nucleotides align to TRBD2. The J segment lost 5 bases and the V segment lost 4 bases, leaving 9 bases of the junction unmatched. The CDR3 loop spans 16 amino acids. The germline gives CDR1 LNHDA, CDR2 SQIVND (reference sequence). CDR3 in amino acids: CASSTQRGGRGDTQYF. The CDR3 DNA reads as TGTGCCAGTAGTACCCAGCGGGGGGGGCGTGGAGATACGCAGTATTTT.

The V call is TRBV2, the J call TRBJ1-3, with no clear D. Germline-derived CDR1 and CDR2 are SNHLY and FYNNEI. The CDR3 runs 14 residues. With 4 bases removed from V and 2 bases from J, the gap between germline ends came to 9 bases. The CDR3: CASSVSSAGNTIYF. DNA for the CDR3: TGTGCCAGCAGTGTTAGTTCTGCTGGAAACACCATATATTTT.

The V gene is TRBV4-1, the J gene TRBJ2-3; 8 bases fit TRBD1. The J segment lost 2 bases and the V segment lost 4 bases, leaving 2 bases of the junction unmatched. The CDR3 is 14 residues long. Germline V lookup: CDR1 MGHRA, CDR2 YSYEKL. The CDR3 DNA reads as TGCGCCAGCAGCCCGGGACAGGTCACAGATACGCAGTATTTT. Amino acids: CASSPGQVTDTQYF.

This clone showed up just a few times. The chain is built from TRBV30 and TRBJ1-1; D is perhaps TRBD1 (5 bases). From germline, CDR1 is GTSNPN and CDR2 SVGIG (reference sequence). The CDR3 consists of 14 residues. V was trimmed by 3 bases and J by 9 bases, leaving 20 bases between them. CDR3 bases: TGTGCCTGGAGCACGGGGGTGCTGTGGACTCAAGCTTTCTTT. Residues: CAWSTGVLWTQAFF.

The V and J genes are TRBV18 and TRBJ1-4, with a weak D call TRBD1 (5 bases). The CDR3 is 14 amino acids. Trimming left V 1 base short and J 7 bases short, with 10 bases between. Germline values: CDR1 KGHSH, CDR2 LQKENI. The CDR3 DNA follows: TGTGCCAGCTCACCACAGGGGCGAGTTGAAAAACTGTTTTTT. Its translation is CASSPQGRVEKLFF.

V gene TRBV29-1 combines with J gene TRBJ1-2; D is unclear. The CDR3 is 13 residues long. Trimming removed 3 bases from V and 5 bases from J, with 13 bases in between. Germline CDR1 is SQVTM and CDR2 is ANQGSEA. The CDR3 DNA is TGCAGCGTTGATGATGGCGTCGGGTATGGCTACACCTTC. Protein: CSVDDGVGYGYTF.

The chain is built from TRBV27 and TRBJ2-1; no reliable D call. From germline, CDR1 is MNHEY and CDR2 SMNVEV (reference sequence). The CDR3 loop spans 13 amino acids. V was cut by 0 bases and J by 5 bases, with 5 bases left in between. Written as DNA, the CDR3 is TGTGCCAGCAGTTTATCCCCCGACAATGAGCAGTTCTTC. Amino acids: CASSLSPDNEQFF.

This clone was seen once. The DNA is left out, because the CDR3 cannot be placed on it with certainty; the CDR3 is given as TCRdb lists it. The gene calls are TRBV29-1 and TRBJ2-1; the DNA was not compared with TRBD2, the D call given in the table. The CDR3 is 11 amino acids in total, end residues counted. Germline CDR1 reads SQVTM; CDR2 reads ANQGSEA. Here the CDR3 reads CSVGSGAMEFF.

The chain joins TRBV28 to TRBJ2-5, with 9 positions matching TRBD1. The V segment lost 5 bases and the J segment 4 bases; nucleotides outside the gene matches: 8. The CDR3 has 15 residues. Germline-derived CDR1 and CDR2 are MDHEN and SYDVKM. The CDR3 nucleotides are TGTGCCAGCAGTAAACGAGGGACAGGGAGAGAGACCCAGTACTTC. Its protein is CASSKRGTGRETQYF.

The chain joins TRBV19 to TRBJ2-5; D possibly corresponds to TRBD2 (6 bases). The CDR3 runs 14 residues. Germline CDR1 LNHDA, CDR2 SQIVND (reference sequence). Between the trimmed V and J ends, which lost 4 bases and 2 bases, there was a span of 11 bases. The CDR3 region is CASSRAGSQETQYF. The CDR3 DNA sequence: TGTGCCAGTAGTAGGGCGGGGTCTCAAGAGACCCAGTACTTC.

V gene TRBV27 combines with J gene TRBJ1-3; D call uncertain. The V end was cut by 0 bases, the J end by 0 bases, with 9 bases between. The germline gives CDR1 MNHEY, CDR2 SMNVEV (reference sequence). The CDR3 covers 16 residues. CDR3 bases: TGTGCCAGCAGTTTATCCATGATCAGCTCTGGAAACACCATATATTTT. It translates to CASSLSMISSGNTIYF.